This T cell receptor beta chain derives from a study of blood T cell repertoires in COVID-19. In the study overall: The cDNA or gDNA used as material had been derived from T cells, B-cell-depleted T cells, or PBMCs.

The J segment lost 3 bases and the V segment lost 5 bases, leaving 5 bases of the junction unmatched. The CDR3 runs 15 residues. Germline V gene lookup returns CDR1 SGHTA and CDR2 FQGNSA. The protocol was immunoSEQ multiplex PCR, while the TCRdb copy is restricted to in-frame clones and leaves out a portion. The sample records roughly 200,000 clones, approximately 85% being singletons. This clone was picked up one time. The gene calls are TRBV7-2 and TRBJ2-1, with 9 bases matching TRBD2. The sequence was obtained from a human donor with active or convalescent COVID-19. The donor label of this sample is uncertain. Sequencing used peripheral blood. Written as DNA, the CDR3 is TGTGCCAGCAGCCCAGCGGGGGGACGCTACAATGAGCAGTTCTTC. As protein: CASSPAGGRYNEQFF.